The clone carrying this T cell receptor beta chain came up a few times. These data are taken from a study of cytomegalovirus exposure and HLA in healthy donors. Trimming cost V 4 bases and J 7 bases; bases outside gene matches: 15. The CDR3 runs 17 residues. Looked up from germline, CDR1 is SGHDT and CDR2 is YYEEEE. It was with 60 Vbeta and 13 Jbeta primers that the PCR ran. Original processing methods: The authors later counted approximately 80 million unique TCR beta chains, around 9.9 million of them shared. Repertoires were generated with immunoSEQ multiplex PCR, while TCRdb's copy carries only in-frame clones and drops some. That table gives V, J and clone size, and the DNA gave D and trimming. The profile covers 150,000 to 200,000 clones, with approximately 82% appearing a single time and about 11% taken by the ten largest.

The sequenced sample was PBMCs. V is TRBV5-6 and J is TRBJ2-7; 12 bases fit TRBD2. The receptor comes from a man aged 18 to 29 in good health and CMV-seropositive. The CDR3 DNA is TGTGCCAGCAGCGTAAGAAACCTAGCGGGAGGGCCGAGGGAGCAGTACTTC. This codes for CASSVRNLAGGPREQYF.